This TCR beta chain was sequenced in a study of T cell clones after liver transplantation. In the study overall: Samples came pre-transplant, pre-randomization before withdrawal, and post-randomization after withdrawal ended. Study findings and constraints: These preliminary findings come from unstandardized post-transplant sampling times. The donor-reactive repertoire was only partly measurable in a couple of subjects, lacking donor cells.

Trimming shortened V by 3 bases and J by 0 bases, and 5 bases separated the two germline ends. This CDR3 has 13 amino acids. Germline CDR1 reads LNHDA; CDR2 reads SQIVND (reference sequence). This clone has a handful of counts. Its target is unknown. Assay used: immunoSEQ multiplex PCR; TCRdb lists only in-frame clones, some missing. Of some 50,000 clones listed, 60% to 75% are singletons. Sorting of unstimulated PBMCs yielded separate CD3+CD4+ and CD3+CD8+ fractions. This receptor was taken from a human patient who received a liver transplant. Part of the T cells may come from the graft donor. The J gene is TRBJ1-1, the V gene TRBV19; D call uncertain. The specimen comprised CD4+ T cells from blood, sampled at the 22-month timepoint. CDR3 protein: CASSIQVNTEAFF. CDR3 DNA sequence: TGTGCCAGTAGTATTCAGGTGAACACTGAAGCTTTCTTT.